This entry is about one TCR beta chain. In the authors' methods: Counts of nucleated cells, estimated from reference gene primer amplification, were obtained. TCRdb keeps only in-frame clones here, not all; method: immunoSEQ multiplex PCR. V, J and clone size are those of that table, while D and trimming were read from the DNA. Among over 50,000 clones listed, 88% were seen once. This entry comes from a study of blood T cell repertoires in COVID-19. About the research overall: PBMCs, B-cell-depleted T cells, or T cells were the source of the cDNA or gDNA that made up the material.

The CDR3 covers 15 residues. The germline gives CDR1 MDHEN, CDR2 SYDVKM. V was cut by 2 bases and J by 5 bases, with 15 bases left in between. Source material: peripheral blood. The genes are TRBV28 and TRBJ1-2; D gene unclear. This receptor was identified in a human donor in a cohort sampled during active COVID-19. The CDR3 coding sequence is TGTGCCAGCAGTTTAGTTTGGGCGGGGTCGTATGGCTACACCTTC. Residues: CASSLVWAGSYGYTF.